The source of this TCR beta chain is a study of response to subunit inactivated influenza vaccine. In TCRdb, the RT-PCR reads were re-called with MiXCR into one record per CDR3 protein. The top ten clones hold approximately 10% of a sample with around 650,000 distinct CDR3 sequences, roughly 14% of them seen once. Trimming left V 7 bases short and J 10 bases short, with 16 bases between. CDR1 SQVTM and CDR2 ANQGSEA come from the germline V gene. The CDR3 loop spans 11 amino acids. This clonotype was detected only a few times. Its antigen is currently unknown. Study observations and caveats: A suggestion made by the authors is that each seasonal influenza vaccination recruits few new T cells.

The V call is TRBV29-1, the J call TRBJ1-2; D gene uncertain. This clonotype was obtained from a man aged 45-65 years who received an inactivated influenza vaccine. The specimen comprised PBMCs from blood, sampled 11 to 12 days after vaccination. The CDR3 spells CSGLYSGSYTF. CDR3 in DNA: TGCAGCGGCCTTTACTCGGGGTCCTACACCTTC.